This T cell receptor beta chain originates from a study of blood T cell repertoires in COVID-19. Study information: The United States, Italy and Spain were the sources of the acute and convalescent COVID-19 samples.

Only in-frame clones appear in the TCRdb table, and some are missing; sequencing was by immunoSEQ multiplex PCR. The sample lists about 210,000 clones; around 81% were seen once. Germline CDR1 SNHLY, CDR2 FYNNEI. V was trimmed by 6 bases and J by 5 bases, leaving 14 bases between them. The CDR3 runs to 15 residues. The V gene is TRBV2, the J gene TRBJ1-6, with D perhaps TRBD1 (5 bases). Sequencing was performed on PBMCs or T cells enriched from blood (not recorded which). The sequence was collected from a woman between 50 and 59 years old with acute COVID-19. This CDR3 is CASRASTGNNSPLHF. CDR3 sequence (DNA): TGTGCCAGCAGGGCCAGTACAGGCAATAATTCACCCCTCCACTTT.